The next 7 T cell receptor beta chains were all read from a single sample in a study of blood T cells in healthy people across ages. The use of a sample-barcoded 5' primer and a J-beta primer mix characterized a second PCR of roughly 6 to 11 cycles. In TCRdb, the 5' RACE reads were re-called with MiXCR into one record per CDR3 protein. The sample has around 990,000 distinct CDR3 sequences; 20% to 25% are singletons. The data were also submitted as part of a second study, on T cells of mothers and their children.

Sample: blood. The receptors shown here come from a girl aged 2 to 10 in good health.

This clonotype was seen once. Here the CDR3 reads CASSFRHPGQGPYEQYF. The CDR3 DNA is TGTGCCAGCAGTTTTCGCCACCCGGGACAGGGGCCCTACGAGCAGTACTTC. The chain uses TRBV12-3 or TRBV12-4 and TRBJ2-5; TRBD1 agrees at 10 bases. The J call is doubtful: the DNA matches TRBJ2-7 better. The CDR3 has 17 residues.

J is TRBJ2-6 and V is TRBV12-3 or TRBV12-4, with unresolved D. CDR3 length: 16 residues. Trimming left V 4 bases short and J 0 bases short, with 10 bases between. The CDR3 region has the DNA TGTGCCAGCAGTTCGATAAATTTCTCTGGGGCCAACGTCCTGACTTTC. It translates to CASSSINFSGANVLTF.

The chain joins TRBV20-1 to TRBJ1-1, with D perhaps matching TRBD1 (6 bases). The V end was cut by 5 bases, the J end by 0 bases, with 10 bases between. Germline CDR1 and CDR2: DFQATT and SNEGSKA (reference sequence). The CDR3 is 13 amino acids. CDR3 loop: CSASDRLNTEAFF. The DNA of the CDR3 is TGCAGTGCTTCCGACAGGCTGAACACTGAAGCTTTCTTT.

This chain connects TRBV4-1 to TRBJ2-7, with 8 bases matching TRBD2. Germline lookup yields CDR1 MGHRA and CDR2 YSYEKL. This CDR3 comprises 15 residues. The J segment lost 5 bases and the V segment lost 4 bases, leaving 10 bases of the junction unmatched. CDR3 region: CASSPDPGGANEQYF. The CDR3 DNA sequence: TGCGCCAGCAGCCCAGATCCGGGGGGGGCCAACGAGCAGTACTTC.

The sample holds a few counts of this clonotype. A read error may produce the germline difference seen at one junction end. Here the CDR3 DNA reads TGTGCCAGCAGCCAAGTGCAGGCGATAATGAACACCGAAGCTTTCTTT. It specifies CASSQVQAIMNTEAFF. The V call is TRBV4-2, the J call TRBJ1-1; D remains ambiguous. Germline CDR1 is LGHNA and CDR2 is YNFKEQ. The CDR3 sequence is 16 residues long.

This clonotype occurred a few times. CDR3 in DNA: TGTGCCAGCAGCCACCCCTCCGAGTGGGGGGTCGACGGCTACACCTTC. Its protein is CASSHPSEWGVDGYTF. The gene calls are TRBV4-2 and TRBJ1-2, with TRBD1 as a possible D gene (5 bases). The CDR3 is made up of 16 amino acids. CDR1 is LGHNA and CDR2 is YNFKEQ in the germline V gene. Trimming removed 3 bases at V and 8 bases at J, with 22 bases between.

The V and J genes are TRBV5-6 and TRBJ1-5, with no clear D. Germline V gene sequence: CDR1 SGHDT, CDR2 YYEEEE. Trimming shortened V by 4 bases and J by 10 bases, and 12 bases separated the two germline ends. The CDR3 consists of 12 residues. CDR3 bases: TGTGCCAGCAGCCTTACCGCAGGTCCCCAGCATTTT. It encodes CASSLTAGPQHF.